This TCR beta chain was observed in a study of human thymus T cells. Using immunoSEQ multiplex PCR, the repertoire was profiled, and TCRdb retains in-frame clones only, with some absent. The table has fewer than 55,000 clones, 94% seen once. The count of this clone is one. The antigen remains undetermined. General study points: Thymic and blood repertoires appeared to display a bias in their usage of V and J genes.

Genomic DNA was extracted from every available blood leukocyte. There are 11 residues in the CDR3. Between the trimmed V and J ends, which lost 3 bases and 4 bases, there was a span of 3 bases. The germline V gene encodes CDR1 MGHDK and CDR2 SYGVNS. This TCR was recovered from a boy younger than two with a congenital heart defect but otherwise immunologically healthy. Sequenced: blood. The rearrangement links TRBV25-1 to TRBJ1-2; no clear D gene. CDR3 protein: CASSDIYGYTF. CDR3 DNA: TGTGCCAGCAGTGACATCTATGGCTACACCTTC.